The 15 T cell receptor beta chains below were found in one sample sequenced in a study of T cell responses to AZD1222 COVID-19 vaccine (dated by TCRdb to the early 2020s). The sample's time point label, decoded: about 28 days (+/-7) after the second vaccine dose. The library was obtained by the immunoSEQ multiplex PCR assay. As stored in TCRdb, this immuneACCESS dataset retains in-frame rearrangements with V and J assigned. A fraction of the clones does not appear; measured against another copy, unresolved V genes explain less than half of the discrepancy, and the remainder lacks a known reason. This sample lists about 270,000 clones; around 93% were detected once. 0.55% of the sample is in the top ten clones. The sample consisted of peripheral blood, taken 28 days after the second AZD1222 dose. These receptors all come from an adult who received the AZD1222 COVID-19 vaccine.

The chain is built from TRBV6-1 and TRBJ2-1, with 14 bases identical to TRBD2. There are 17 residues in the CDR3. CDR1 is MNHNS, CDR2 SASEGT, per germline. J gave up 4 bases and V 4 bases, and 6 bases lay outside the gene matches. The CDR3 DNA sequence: TGTGCCAGCAGTGGCAGGGGACTAGCGGGGGTGTACAATGAGCAGTTCTTC. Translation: CASSGRGLAGVYNEQFF.

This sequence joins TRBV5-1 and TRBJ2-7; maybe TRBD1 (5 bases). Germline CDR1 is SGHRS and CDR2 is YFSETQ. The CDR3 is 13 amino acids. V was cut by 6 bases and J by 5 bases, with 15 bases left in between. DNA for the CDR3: TGCGCCAGCACATTGGGGCAGAACAACGAGCAGTACTTC. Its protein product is CASTLGQNNEQYF. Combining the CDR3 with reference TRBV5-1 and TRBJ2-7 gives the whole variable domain KAGVTQTPRYLIKTRGQQVTLSCSPISGHRSVSWYQQTPGQGLQFLFEYFSETQRNKGNFPGRFSGRQFSNSRSEMNVSTLELGDSALYLCASTLGQNNEQYFGPGTRLTVT.

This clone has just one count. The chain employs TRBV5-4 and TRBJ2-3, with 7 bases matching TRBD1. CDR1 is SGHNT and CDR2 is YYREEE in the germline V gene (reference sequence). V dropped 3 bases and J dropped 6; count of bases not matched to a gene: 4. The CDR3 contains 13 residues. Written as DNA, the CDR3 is TGTGCCAGCAGCTCTACAGGGGACGATACGCAGTATTTT. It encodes CASSSTGDDTQYF.

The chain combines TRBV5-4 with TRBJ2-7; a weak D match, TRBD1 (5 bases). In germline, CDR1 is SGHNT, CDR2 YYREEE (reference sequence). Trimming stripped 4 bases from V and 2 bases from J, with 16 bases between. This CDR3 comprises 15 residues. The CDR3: CASSIGRGTTYEQYF. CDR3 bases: TGTGCCAGCAGCATTGGAAGGGGTACGACCTACGAGCAGTACTTC.

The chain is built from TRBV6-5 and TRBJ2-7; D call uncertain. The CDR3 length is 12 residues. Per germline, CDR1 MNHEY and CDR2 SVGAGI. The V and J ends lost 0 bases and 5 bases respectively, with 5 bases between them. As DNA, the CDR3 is TGTGCCAGCAGTTACTCAGGAGACGAGCAGTACTTC. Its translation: CASSYSGDEQYF.

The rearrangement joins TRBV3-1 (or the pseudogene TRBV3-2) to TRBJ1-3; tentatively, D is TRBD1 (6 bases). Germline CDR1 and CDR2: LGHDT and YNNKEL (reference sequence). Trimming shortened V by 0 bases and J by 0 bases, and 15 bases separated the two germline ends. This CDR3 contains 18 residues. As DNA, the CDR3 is TGTGCCAGCAGCCAAGATGGGGGGGCGCTAGCCTCTGGAAACACCATATATTTT. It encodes CASSQDGGALASGNTIYF.

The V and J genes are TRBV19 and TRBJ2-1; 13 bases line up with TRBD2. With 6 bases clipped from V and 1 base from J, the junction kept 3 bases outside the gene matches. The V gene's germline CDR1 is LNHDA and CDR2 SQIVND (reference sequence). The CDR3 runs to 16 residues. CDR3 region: CASRGLAGKSYNEQFF. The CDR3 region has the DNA TGTGCCAGTAGGGGACTAGCGGGAAAGTCCTACAATGAGCAGTTCTTC.

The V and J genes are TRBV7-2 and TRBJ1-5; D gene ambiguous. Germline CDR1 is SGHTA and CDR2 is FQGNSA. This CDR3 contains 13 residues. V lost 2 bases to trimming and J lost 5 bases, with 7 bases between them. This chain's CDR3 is CASSLSEDQPQHF. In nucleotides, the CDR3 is TGTGCCAGCAGCTTAAGTGAGGATCAGCCCCAGCATTTT.

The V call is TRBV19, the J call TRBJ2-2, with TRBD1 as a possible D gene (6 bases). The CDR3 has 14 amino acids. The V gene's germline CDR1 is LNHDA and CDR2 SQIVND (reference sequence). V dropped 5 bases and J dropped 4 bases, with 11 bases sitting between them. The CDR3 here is CASSPRDITGELFF. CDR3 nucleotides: TGTGCCAGTAGTCCCCGGGACATCACCGGGGAGCTGTTTTTT.

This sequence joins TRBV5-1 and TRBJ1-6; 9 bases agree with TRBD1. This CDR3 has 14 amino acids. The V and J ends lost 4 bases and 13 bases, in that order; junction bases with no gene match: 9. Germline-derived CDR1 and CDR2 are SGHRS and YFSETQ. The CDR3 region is CASSAGTGMGPLHF. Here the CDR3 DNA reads TGCGCCAGCAGCGCCGGGACAGGGATGGGTCCCCTCCACTTT.

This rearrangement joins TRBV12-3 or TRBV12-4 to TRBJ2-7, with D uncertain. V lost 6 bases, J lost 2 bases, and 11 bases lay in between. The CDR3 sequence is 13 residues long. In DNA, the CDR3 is TGTGCCAGCAGCCTTGGGCTTCCCTACGAGCAGTACTTC. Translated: CASSLGLPYEQYF.

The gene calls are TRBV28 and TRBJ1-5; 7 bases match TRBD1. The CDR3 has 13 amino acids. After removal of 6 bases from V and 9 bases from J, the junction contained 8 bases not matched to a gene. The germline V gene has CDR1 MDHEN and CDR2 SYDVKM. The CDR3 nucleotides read TGTGCCAGCAGAGAGGGGGCGGTGTCGCCCCAGCATTTT. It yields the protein CASREGAVSPQHF.

The CDR3 coding sequence is TGTGCCAGTAGCCCTGGAGGGTCCCCCCGCTACGAGCAGTACTTC. Translation gives CASSPGGSPRYEQYF. The chain carries TRBV19 and TRBJ2-7, with a possible D match to TRBD2 (6 bases). The V and J ends lost 6 bases and 3 bases respectively, with 18 bases between them. The germline CDR1 and CDR2 sequences are LNHDA and SQIVND (reference sequence). The CDR3 has 15 residues.

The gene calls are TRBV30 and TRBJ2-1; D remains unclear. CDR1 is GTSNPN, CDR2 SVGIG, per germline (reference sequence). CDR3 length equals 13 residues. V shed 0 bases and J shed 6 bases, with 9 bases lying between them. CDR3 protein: CAWSVSGVNEQFF. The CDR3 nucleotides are TGTGCCTGGAGTGTTTCCGGCGTCAATGAGCAGTTCTTC.

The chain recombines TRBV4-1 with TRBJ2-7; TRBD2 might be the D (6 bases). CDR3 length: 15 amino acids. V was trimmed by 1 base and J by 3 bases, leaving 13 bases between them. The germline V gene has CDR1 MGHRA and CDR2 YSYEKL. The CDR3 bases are TGCGCCAGCAGCCAAGGGCGGGGCCGAGACTACGAGCAGTACTTC. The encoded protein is CASSQGRGRDYEQYF.